These 2 T cell receptor beta chains came from one sample sequenced in a study of OX40 agonist ivuxolimab in advanced cancers. The protocol was immunoSEQ multiplex PCR, while the TCRdb copy is restricted to in-frame clones and leaves out a portion. The repertoire consists of 75,000 to 80,000 clones, with around 87% occurring once and the leading ten covering around 5.9%. The sample here was CD4+ or CD8+ T cells sorted from blood, taken in a trial of the OX40 agonist ivuxolimab. These receptors were obtained from an adult with an advanced solid tumor such as melanoma, head and neck, liver or kidney cancer.

The chain recombines TRBV27 with TRBJ1-5, with D unresolved. The V end lost 2 bases, the J end lost 2 bases, and 13 bases lay between the germline ends. The CDR3 consists of 16 residues. Germline values: CDR1 MNHEY, CDR2 SMNVEV (reference sequence). The CDR3 coding sequence is TGTGCCAGCAGTTTACGTCCTGGGGAGGGCAATCAGCCCCAGCATTTT. This translates into CASSLRPGEGNQPQHF.

The chain recombines TRBV4-2 with TRBJ1-2; 9 bases line up with TRBD1. The J segment lost 4 bases and the V segment lost 4 bases, leaving 4 bases of the junction unmatched. The V gene's germline CDR1 is LGHNA and CDR2 YNFKEQ. The CDR3 extends over 14 amino acids. The CDR3 reads CASSRDRATYGYTF. Written as DNA, the CDR3 is TGTGCCAGCAGCCGGGACAGGGCGACCTATGGCTACACCTTC.